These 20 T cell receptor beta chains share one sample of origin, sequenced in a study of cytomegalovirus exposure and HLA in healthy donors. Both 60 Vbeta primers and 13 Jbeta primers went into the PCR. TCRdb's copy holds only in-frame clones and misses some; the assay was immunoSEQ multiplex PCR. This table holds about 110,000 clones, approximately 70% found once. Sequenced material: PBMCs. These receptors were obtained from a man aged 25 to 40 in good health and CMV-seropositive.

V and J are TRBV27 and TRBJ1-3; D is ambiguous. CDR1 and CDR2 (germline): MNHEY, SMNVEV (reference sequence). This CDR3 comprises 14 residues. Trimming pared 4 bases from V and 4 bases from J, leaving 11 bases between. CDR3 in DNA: TGTGCCAGCAGTTATGCGGGTTCAGGAAACACCATATATTTT. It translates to CASSYAGSGNTIYF.

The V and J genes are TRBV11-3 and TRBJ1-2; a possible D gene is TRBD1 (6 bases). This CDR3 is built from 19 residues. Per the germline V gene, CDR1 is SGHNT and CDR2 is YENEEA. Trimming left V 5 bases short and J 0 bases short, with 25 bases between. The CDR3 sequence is CASSPIGPGASAPNYGYTF. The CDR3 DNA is TGTGCCAGCAGCCCGATCGGGCCAGGGGCTTCTGCTCCTAACTATGGCTACACCTTC. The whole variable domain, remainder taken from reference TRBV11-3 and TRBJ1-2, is EAGVVQSPRYKIIEKKQPVAFWCNPISGHNTLYWYLQNLGQGPELLIRYENEEAVDDSQLPKDRFSAERLKGVDSTLKIQPAELGDSAVYLCASSPIGPGASAPNYGYTFGSGTRLTVV.

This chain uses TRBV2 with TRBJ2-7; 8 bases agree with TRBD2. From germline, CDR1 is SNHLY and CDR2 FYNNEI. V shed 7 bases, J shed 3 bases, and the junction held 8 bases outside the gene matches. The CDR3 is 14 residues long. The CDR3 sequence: CASKPGLVVYEQYF. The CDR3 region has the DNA TGTGCCAGCAAACCGGGACTAGTAGTCTACGAGCAGTACTTC.

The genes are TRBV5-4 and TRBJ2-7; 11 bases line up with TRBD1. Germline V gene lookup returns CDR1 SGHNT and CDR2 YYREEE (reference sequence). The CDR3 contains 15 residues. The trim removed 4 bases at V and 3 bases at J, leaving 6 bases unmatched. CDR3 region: CASSPGQGANYEQYF. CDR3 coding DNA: TGTGCCAGCAGCCCAGGACAGGGGGCCAACTACGAGCAGTACTTC.

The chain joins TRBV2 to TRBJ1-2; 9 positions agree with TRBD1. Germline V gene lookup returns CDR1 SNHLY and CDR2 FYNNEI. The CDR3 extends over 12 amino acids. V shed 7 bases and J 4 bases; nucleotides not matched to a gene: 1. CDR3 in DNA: TGTGCCAGCATGACAGGGGGCTATGGCTACACCTTC. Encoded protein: CASMTGGYGYTF. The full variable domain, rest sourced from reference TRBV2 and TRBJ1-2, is EPEVTQTPSHQVTQMGQEVILRCVPISNHLYFYWYRQILGQKVEFLVSFYNNEISEKSEIFDDQFSVERPDGSNFTLKIRSTKLEDSAMYFCASMTGGYGYTFGSGTRLTVV.

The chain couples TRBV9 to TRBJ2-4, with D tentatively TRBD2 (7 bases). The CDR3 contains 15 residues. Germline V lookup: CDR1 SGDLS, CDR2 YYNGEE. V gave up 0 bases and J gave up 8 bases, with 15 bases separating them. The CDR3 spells CASSVGPGAGDIQYF. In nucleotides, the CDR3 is TGTGCCAGCAGCGTAGGTCCGGGGGCGGGAGACATTCAGTACTTC.

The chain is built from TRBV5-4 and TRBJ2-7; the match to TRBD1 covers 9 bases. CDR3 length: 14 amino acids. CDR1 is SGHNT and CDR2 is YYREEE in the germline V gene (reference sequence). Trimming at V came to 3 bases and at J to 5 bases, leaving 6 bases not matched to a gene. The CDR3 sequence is CASSYRDREHEQYF. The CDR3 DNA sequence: TGTGCCAGCAGCTACCGGGACAGGGAGCACGAGCAGTACTTC.

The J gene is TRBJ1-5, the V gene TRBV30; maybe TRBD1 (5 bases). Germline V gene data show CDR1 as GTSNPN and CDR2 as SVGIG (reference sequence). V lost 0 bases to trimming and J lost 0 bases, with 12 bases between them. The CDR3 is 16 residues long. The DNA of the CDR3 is TGTGCCTGGAGTGTACGACGCGGGGGTAGCAATCAGCCCCAGCATTTT. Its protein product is CAWSVRRGGSNQPQHF.

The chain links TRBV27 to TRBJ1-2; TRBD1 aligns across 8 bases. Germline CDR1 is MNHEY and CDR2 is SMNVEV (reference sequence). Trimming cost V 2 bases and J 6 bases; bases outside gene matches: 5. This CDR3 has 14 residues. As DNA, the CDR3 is TGTGCCAGCAGTTTAAACCAGGGGGCCGATGGCTACACCTTC. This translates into CASSLNQGADGYTF.

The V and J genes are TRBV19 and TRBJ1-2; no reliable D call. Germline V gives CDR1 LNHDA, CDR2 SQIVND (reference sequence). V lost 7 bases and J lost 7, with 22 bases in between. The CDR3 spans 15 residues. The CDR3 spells CASTNELPVVSGYTF. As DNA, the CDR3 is TGTGCCAGTACCAACGAGTTGCCCGTGGTTAGTGGCTACACCTTC.

The CDR3 DNA reads as TGTGCCAGCAGCCCCCAGCGGGTTCAAACCGGACGCGAGCAGTACTTC. It is translated as CASSPQRVQTGREQYF. The gene calls are TRBV7-2 and TRBJ2-7, with D maybe TRBD2 (6 bases). The CDR3 loop spans 16 amino acids. CDR1 and CDR2 (germline): SGHTA, FQGNSA. Trimming cost V 5 bases and J 6 bases, with 23 bases left between them.

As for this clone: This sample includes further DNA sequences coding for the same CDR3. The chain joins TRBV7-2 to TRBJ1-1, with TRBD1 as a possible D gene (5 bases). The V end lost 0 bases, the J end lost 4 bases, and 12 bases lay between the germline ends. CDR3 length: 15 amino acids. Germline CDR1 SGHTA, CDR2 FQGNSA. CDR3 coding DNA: TGTGCCAGCAGCTTAGCTGCAGGGCTGGCCACTGAAGCTTTCTTT. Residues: CASSLAAGLATEAFF.

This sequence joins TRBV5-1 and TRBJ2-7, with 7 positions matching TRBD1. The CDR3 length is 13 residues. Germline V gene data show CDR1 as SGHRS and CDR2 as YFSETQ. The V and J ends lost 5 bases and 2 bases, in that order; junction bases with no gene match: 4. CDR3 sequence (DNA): TGCGCCAGCAGGGGGACAGTTCCCTACGAGCAGTACTTC. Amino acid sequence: CASRGTVPYEQYF.

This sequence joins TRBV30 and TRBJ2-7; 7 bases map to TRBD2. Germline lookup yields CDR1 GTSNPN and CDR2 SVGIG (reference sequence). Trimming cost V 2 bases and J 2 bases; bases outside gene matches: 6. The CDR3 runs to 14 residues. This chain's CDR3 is CAWSIWRGTYEQYF. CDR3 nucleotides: TGTGCCTGGAGTATATGGCGGGGGACCTACGAGCAGTACTTC.

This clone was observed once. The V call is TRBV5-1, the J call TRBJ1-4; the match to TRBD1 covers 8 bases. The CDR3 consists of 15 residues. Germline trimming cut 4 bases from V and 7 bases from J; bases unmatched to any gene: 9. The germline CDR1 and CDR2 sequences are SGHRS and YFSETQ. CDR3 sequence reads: CASSLSQGAGEKLFF. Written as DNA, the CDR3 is TGCGCCAGCAGCCTCAGTCAGGGGGCTGGTGAAAAACTGTTTTTT.

CDR3 nucleotides: TGTGCCAGTAGTATAAGAGGCGCGGGGCATGAAGGCTACACCTTC. This gives the protein CASSIRGAGHEGYTF. V usage is TRBV19 and J usage is TRBJ1-2, with a possible D match to TRBD1 (5 bases). The ends were cut back, 2 bases at V and 8 bases at J, with 18 bases in the middle. This CDR3 contains 15 residues. Germline values: CDR1 LNHDA, CDR2 SQIVND (reference sequence).

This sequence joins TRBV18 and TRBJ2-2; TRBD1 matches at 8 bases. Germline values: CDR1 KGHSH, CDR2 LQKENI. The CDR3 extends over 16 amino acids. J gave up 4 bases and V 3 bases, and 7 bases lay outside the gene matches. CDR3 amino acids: CASSPGTGFGTGELFF. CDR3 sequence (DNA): TGTGCCAGCTCACCGGGGACAGGCTTCGGCACCGGGGAGCTGTTTTTT.

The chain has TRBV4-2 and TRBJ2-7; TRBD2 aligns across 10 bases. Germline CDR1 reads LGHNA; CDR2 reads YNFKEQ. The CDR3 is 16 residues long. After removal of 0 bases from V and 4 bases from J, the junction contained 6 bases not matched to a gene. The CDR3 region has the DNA TGTGCCAGCAGCCAAGAGGGACTAGCGATTCGATACGAGCAGTACTTC. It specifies CASSQEGLAIRYEQYF.

CDR3 protein: CASKGAPTNEKLFF. The CDR3, as DNA: TGTGCCAGTAAGGGGGCGCCGACTAATGAAAAACTGTTTTTT. The genes are TRBV7-6 and TRBJ1-4, with TRBD1 identical over 7 bases. CDR1 and CDR2 from the germline V gene are SGHVS and FNYEAQ. Unmatched junction bases numbered 6, after V lost 9 bases and J lost 2 bases. The CDR3 covers 14 residues.

In nucleotides, the CDR3 is TGTGCCAACAGCCGGGGGACCTATGGCTACACCTTC. It is translated as CANSRGTYGYTF. The V and J genes are TRBV6-5 and TRBJ1-2, with D perhaps matching TRBD1 (5 bases). Germline V lookup: CDR1 MNHEY, CDR2 SVGAGI. V was pared by 10 bases and J by 4 bases, with 13 bases between. CDR3 length: 12 residues.